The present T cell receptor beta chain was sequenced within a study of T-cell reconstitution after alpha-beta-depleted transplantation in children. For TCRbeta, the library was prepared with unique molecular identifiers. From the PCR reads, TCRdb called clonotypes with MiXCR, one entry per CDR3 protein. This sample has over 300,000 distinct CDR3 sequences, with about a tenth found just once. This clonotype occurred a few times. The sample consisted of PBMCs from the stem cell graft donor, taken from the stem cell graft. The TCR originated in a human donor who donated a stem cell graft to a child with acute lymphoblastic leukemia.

The CDR3 DNA is TGTGCCAGCAGCTTAGTTAGCAGCTCTGACGAGCAGTTCTTC. Amino acid sequence: CASSLVSSSDEQFF. This chain links TRBV7-2 with TRBJ2-1, with D uncertain. Germline loops: CDR1 SGHTA, CDR2 FQGNSA. The CDR3 length is 14 residues. V was clipped by 1 base and J by 10 bases, with 14 bases between them. Together with reference TRBV7-2 and TRBJ2-1, the CDR3 gives the full variable domain: GAGVSQSPSNKVTEKGKDVELRCDPISGHTALYWYRQSLGQGLEFLIYFQGNSAPDKSGLPSDRFSAERTGGSVSTLTIQRTQQEDSAVYLCASSLVSSSDEQFFGPGTRLTVL.